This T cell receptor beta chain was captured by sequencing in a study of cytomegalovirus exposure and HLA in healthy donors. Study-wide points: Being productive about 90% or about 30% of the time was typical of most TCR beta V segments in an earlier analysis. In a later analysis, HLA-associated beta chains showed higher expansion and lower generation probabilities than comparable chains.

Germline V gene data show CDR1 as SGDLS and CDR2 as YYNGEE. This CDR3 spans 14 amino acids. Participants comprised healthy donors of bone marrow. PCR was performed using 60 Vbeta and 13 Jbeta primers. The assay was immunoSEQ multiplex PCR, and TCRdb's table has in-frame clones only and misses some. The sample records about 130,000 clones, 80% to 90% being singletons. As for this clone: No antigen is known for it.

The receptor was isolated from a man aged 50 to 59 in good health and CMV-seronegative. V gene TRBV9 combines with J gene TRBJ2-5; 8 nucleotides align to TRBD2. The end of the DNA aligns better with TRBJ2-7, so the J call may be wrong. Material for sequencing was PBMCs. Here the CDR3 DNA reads TGTGCCAGCAGCGGGGCGGGGGGCTCCTACGAGCAGTACTTC. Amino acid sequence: CASSGAGGSYEQYF.